A single sample is the source of the 27 T cell receptor beta chains below, sequenced in a study of beta chain features in type 1 diabetes. Whole-study findings and limits: TCRB CDR3s were moderately but significantly shorter in Type 1 diabetes patients in all four CD4+ subsets.

The sequenced template was cDNA made from the entire isolated RNA. The assay was immunoSEQ multiplex PCR, and TCRdb's table has in-frame clones only and misses some. Among approximately 280,000 clones, over 12% were seen once, and the ten largest hold roughly 0.015%. These receptors lack a known antigen. Source material: naive CD4+ T cells from blood. The receptor set was obtained from a man between 18 and 29 years old with type 1 diabetes.

V is TRBV5-1 and J is TRBJ2-6; no clear D gene. The CDR3 is 14 amino acids. V lost 4 bases, J lost 4 bases, and 9 bases lay in between. CDR1 and CDR2 (germline): SGHRS, YFSETQ. The CDR3 nucleotides are TGCGCCAGCAGCCCCCCCACAGGGGCCAACGTCCTGACTTTC. This sequence encodes CASSPPTGANVLTF.

CDR3 loop: CASSRDRDEQYF. CDR3 in DNA: TGTGCCAGCAGCCGAGACAGGGACGAGCAGTACTTC. V gene TRBV7-9 combines with J gene TRBJ2-7, with TRBD1 identical over 7 bases. Germline loops: CDR1 SEHNR, CDR2 FQNEAQ (reference sequence). Unmatched junction bases numbered 3, after V lost 5 bases and J lost 5 bases. The CDR3 extends over 12 amino acids.

This clone has only a few counts. The chain is built from TRBV5-1 and TRBJ2-6; TRBD1 is a possible D gene (5 bases). CDR1 and CDR2 (germline): SGHRS, YFSETQ. V shed 7 bases and J shed 2 bases, with 16 bases lying between them. The CDR3 has 16 amino acids. In DNA form, the CDR3 reads TGCGCCAGCTACCTTTCAGGGAAGACTGGGGCCAACGTCCTGACTTTC. Translated: CASYLSGKTGANVLTF.

Only a few counts were recorded for this clone. This chain joins TRBV20-1 and TRBJ1-1; possibly TRBD1 for D (5 bases). The CDR3 loop spans 10 amino acids. Trimming removed 3 bases from V and 11 bases from J, with 10 bases in between. Germline assignment: CDR1 DFQATT and CDR2 SNEGSKA (reference sequence). In nucleotides, the CDR3 is TGCAGTGCTAGGGACATGGAGGCTTTCTTT. Translating it yields CSARDMEAFF.

The rearrangement joins TRBV5-4 to TRBJ2-1; perhaps TRBD2 as D (6 bases). Looked up from germline, CDR1 is SGHNT and CDR2 is YYREEE (reference sequence). The CDR3 runs 14 residues. V lost 4 bases, J lost 0 bases, and 8 bases lay in between. CDR3 coding DNA: TGTGCCAGCAGCCGGGGGAGCTCCTACAATGAGCAGTTCTTC. Translation: CASSRGSSYNEQFF.

V usage is TRBV4-3 and J usage is TRBJ1-3; D not certain. Germline V gene data show CDR1 as LGHNA and CDR2 as YSLEER. V was trimmed by 0 bases and J by 0 bases, leaving 12 bases between them. The CDR3 length is 17 residues. The CDR3 is CASSQDQTRSSGNTIYF. The CDR3 bases are TGCGCCAGCAGCCAAGACCAAACAAGGAGCTCTGGAAACACCATATATTTT.

The table lists this clone with a few counts. CDR3 in amino acids: CASSLHEGAPNYGYTF. The CDR3 coding sequence is TGTGCCAGCAGCTTACATGAGGGGGCCCCTAACTATGGCTACACCTTC. The V call is TRBV7-2, the J call TRBJ1-2, with 7 bases identical to TRBD1. Germline CDR1 reads SGHTA; CDR2 reads FQGNSA. This CDR3 spans 16 amino acids. J lost 0 bases, V lost 2 bases, and 6 bases had no gene match.

This clone was found a few times. This rearrangement joins TRBV25-1 to TRBJ2-7; D gene ambiguous. Between the trimmed V and J ends, which lost 3 bases and 5 bases, there was a span of 17 bases. CDR3 length equals 15 residues. Looked up from germline, CDR1 is MGHDK and CDR2 is SYGVNS. CDR3 coding DNA: TGTGCCAGCAGTGACCTGACGGGTGTCTTTGACGAGCAGTACTTC. It codes for CASSDLTGVFDEQYF.

The chain employs TRBV7-9 and TRBJ2-1; the D gene is possibly TRBD1 (5 bases). Germline assignment: CDR1 SEHNR and CDR2 FQNEAQ (reference sequence). Deletions cut 4 bases from V and 8 bases from J, with 15 bases between. This CDR3 spans 14 amino acids. CDR3 loop: CASSSLSGADEQFF. CDR3 DNA: TGTGCCAGCAGCTCCCTTAGTGGGGCCGATGAGCAGTTCTTC.

A few counts support this clone. V usage is TRBV18 and J usage is TRBJ2-5; weak D call: TRBD1 (6 bases). V was cut by 6 bases and J by 4 bases, with 18 bases left in between. The CDR3 has 15 residues. Germline assignment: CDR1 KGHSH and CDR2 LQKENI. The DNA for the CDR3 is TGTGCCAGCTCGCCCCTCGAGGGGGTAGGAGAGACCCAGTACTTC. It encodes CASSPLEGVGETQYF.

This clone was observed a handful of times. The V and J genes are TRBV2 and TRBJ2-5, with D perhaps TRBD1 (6 bases). The germline V gene has CDR1 SNHLY and CDR2 FYNNEI. The CDR3 spans 13 residues. The V and J ends lost 6 bases and 3 bases respectively, with 11 bases between them. The CDR3 loop is CASRNREKETQYF. Written as DNA, the CDR3 is TGTGCCAGCAGGAACAGGGAAAAAGAGACCCAGTACTTC. Drawing the rest from reference TRBV2 and TRBJ2-5, the complete variable domain is EPEVTQTPSHQVTQMGQEVILRCVPISNHLYFYWYRQILGQKVEFLVSFYNNEISEKSEIFDDQFSVERPDGSNFTLKIRSTKLEDSAMYFCASRNREKETQYFGPGTRLLVL.

This clone was recorded a few times. The chain is built from TRBV6-5 and TRBJ1-2; D is uncertain. The CDR3 extends over 12 amino acids. Germline CDR1 is MNHEY and CDR2 is SVGAGI. V lost 0 bases and J 6 bases, leaving 5 bases between the germline ends. In DNA, the CDR3 is TGTGCCAGCAGTTACTCGCAGAATGGCTACACCTTC. It encodes CASSYSQNGYTF.

This chain links TRBV2 with TRBJ2-5, with D tentatively TRBD1 (5 bases). V was pared by 8 bases and J by 1 base, with 14 bases between. The germline CDR1 and CDR2 sequences are SNHLY and FYNNEI. The CDR3 length is 14 residues. The CDR3, as DNA: TGTGCCAGCTCCCGGCAGGGTGCCCAAGAGACCCAGTACTTC. Translation gives CASSRQGAQETQYF.

The chain combines TRBV6-6 with TRBJ2-7; 9 bases are a match to TRBD2. The CDR3 has 14 amino acids. With 6 bases clipped from V and 4 bases from J, the junction kept 7 bases outside the gene matches. CDR1 and CDR2 from the germline V gene are MNHNY and SVGAGI (reference sequence). The CDR3: CASRLTSGGYEQYF. The CDR3 DNA reads as TGTGCCAGCAGACTCACCAGCGGGGGGTACGAGCAGTACTTC.

This clone was detected a few times. V gene TRBV2 combines with J gene TRBJ2-1; D is possibly TRBD1 (6 bases). Germline values: CDR1 SNHLY, CDR2 FYNNEI. The CDR3 runs 13 residues. The V and J ends lost 6 bases and 2 bases respectively, with 8 bases between them. The CDR3 protein is CASRQGTYNEQFF. The CDR3 region has the DNA TGTGCCAGCAGACAGGGAACCTACAATGAGCAGTTCTTC.

The table lists this clone with a few counts. J is TRBJ1-2 and V is TRBV27; TRBD1 agrees at 7 bases. Germline loops: CDR1 MNHEY, CDR2 SMNVEV (reference sequence). The CDR3 length is 15 residues. The junction had 14 bases not matched to a gene; V was cut back by 10 bases and J by 3 bases. The CDR3 region is CAIDLHRGDDYGYTF. In nucleotides, the CDR3 is TGTGCCATCGACTTACACAGGGGTGATGACTATGGCTACACCTTC.

Only a few counts were recorded for this clone. The chain couples TRBV29-1 to TRBJ1-2, with 8 bases that match TRBD1. The CDR3 covers 12 residues. Germline V gene data show CDR1 as SQVTM and CDR2 as ANQGSEA. With V trimmed by 7 bases and J by 8 bases, 9 bases remained unmatched. CDR3 in amino acids: CSARAGGAGYTF. The DNA of the CDR3 is TGCAGCGCCCGGGCAGGGGGCGCCGGCTACACCTTC.

This clone was seen a few times. The rearrangement joins TRBV19 to TRBJ2-3; TRBD2 matches at 10 bases. V lost 8 bases, J lost 6 bases, and 8 bases stayed unmatched. CDR1 LNHDA and CDR2 SQIVND come from the germline V gene (reference sequence). This CDR3 comprises 14 residues. The CDR3 loop is CASRLAGEGDTQYF. The CDR3 nucleotides are TGTGCCAGTCGTCTAGCGGGAGAGGGCGATACGCAGTATTTT.

Only a few counts were recorded for this clone. The J gene is TRBJ2-7, the V gene TRBV6-6; tentative D call: TRBD2 (5 bases). The CDR3 extends over 15 amino acids. Trimming left V 7 bases short and J 0 bases short, with 16 bases between. Germline V gene data show CDR1 as MNHNY and CDR2 as SVGAGI (reference sequence). CDR3 DNA sequence: TGTGCCAGCACTCCTAGGGCCGGGGTCTCCTACGAGCAGTACTTC. This gives the protein CASTPRAGVSYEQYF.

The chain couples TRBV4-3 to TRBJ1-1, with TRBD1 matching over 7 bases. The CDR3 runs 13 residues. With V trimmed by 1 base and J by 9 bases, 5 bases remained unmatched. Germline values: CDR1 LGHNA, CDR2 YSLEER. In DNA, the CDR3 is TGCGCCAGCAGCCAAGCCCGGGACAGAAAAGCTTTCTTT. Protein product: CASSQARDRKAFF.

The genes are TRBV5-1 and TRBJ2-5; D perhaps matches TRBD1 (7 bases). V was cut by 4 bases and J by 2 bases, with 18 bases left in between. The CDR3 has 16 amino acids. Germline V lookup: CDR1 SGHRS, CDR2 YFSETQ. The CDR3 DNA sequence: TGCGCCAGCAGCCCGCGGAGGGTCAGGGGGCAAGAGACCCAGTACTTC. This encodes CASSPRRVRGQETQYF. The whole variable domain, remainder taken from reference TRBV5-1 and TRBJ2-5, is KAGVTQTPRYLIKTRGQQVTLSCSPISGHRSVSWYQQTPGQGLQFLFEYFSETQRNKGNFPGRFSGRQFSNSRSEMNVSTLELGDSALYLCASSPRRVRGQETQYFGPGTRLLVL.

To note about this clone: At one end, the junction sequence differs from germline, possibly due to a read error. This chain uses TRBV19 with TRBJ1-2; D perhaps matches TRBD1 (5 bases). The germline V gene has CDR1 LNHDA and CDR2 SQIVND (reference sequence). The CDR3 spans 13 residues. This CDR3 reads CASRRQSTVFVSF. The DNA for the CDR3 is TGTGCCTCGCGGAGACAGAGCACGGTGTTTGTATCCTTC.

This clone was observed a few times. The chain is built from TRBV4-2 and TRBJ2-3, with 7 bases that match TRBD2. Germline trimming cut 0 bases from V and 2 bases from J; bases unmatched to any gene: 8. This CDR3 is 17 amino acids long. Per the germline V gene, CDR1 is LGHNA and CDR2 is YNFKEQ. CDR3 amino acids: CASSQDGPSGYTDTQYF. The CDR3 coding sequence is TGTGCCAGCAGCCAAGATGGGCCTAGCGGTTACACAGATACGCAGTATTTT.

This chain joins TRBV27 and TRBJ2-3, with 7 nucleotides matching TRBD1. The germline gives CDR1 MNHEY, CDR2 SMNVEV (reference sequence). Losses at the gene ends were 0 bases for V and 4 bases for J; bases not matched to a gene: 13. The CDR3 runs 18 residues. The CDR3 DNA reads as TGTGCCAGCAGTTTATCGCTCCGGTTAGACAGGGCCCCAGATACGCAGTATTTT. Encoded protein: CASSLSLRLDRAPDTQYF.

This clone was observed a handful of times. One end of the junction is discordant with germline, which a read error may explain. The chain combines TRBV5-1 with TRBJ2-1; D might be TRBD2 (6 bases). The CDR3 sequence is 13 residues long. The germline CDR1 and CDR2 sequences are SGHRS and YFSETQ. The CDR3 DNA is TGCGCCAGCAGCTCCCAAGGGAGACTAGAACCCCTCTTC. It is translated as CASSSQGRLEPLF.

This clone was seen more than once but under ten times. V usage is TRBV5-8 and J usage is TRBJ2-1; possibly TRBD2 for D (5 bases). Trimming stripped 7 bases from V and 15 bases from J, with 20 bases between. CDR3 size: 12 residues. Germline values: CDR1 SGHTS, CDR2 YDEGEE. The CDR3 loop is CASRRYADGPFF. CDR3 nucleotides: TGTGCCAGCCGGAGGTACGCTGACGGACCGTTCTTC. The variable domain in full, completed from reference TRBV5-8 and TRBJ2-1, reads EAGVTQSPTHLIKTRGQQATLRCSPISGHTSVYWYQQALGLGLQFLLWYDEGEERNRGNFPPRFSGRQFPNYSSELNVNALELEDSALYLCASRRYADGPFFGPGTRLTVL.

This clone was observed a handful of times. This rearrangement joins TRBV7-9 to TRBJ2-7; TRBD2 aligns across 10 bases. Germline trimming cut 5 bases from V and 5 bases from J; bases unmatched to any gene: 12. Germline loops: CDR1 SEHNR, CDR2 FQNEAQ (reference sequence). This CDR3 region has 16 residues. The CDR3 loop reads CASSPKRTSGTNEQYF. For the CDR3, the DNA is TGTGCCAGCAGCCCAAAACGGACTAGCGGTACGAACGAGCAGTACTTC. Full variable domain (missing parts from reference TRBV7-9 and TRBJ2-7): DTGVSQNPRHKITKRGQNVTFRCDPISEHNRLYWYRQTLGQGPEFLTYFQNEAQLEKSRLLSDRFSAERPKGSFSTLEIQRTEQGDSAMYLCASSPKRTSGTNEQYFGPGTRLTVT.